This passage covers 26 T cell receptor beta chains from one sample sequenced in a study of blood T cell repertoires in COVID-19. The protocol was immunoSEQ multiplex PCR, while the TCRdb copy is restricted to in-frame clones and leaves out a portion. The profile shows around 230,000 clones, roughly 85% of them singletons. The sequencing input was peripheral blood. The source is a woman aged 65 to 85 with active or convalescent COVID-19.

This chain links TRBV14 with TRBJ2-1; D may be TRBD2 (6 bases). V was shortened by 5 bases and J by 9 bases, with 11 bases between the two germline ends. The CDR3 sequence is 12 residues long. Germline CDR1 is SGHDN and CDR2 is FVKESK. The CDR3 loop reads CASSGLTSEQFF. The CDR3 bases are TGTGCCAGCAGCGGATTGACTAGTGAGCAGTTCTTC.

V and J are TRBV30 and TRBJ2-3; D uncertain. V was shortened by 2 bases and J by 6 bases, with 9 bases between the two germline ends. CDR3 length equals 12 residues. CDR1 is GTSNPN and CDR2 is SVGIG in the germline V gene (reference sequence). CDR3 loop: CAWSPARDTQYF. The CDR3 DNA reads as TGTGCCTGGAGTCCCGCCCGGGATACGCAGTATTTT. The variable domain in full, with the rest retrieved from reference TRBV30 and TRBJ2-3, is SQTIHQWPATLVQPVGSPLSLECTVEGTSNPNLYWYRQAAGRGLQLLFYSVGIGQISSEVPQNLSASRPQDRQFILSSKKLLLSDSGFYLCAWSPARDTQYFGPGTRLTVL.

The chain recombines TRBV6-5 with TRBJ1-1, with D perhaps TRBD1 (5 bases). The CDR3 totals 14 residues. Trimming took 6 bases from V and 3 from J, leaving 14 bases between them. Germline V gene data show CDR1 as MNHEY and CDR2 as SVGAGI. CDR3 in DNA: TGTGCCAGCAGCCAACCACCAGGGTACACTGAAGCTTTCTTT. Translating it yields CASSQPPGYTEAFF.

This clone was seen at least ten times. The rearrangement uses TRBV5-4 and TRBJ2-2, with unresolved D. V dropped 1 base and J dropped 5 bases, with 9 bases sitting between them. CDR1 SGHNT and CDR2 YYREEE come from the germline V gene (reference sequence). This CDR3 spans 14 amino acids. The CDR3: CASSLIERTGELFF. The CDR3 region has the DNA TGTGCCAGCAGCTTGATTGAACGGACCGGGGAGCTGTTTTTT.

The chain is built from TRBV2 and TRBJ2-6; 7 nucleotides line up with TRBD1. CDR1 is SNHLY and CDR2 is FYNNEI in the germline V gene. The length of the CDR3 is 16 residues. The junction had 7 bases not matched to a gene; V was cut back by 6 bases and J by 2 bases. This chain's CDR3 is CASSSSTGAGANVLTF. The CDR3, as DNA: TGTGCCAGCAGCTCCTCTACAGGGGCTGGGGCCAACGTCCTGACTTTC.

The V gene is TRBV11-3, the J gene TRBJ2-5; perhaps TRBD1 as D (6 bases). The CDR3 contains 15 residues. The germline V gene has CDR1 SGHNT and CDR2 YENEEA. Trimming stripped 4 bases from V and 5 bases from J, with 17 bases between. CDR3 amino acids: CASSSGVAGGETQYF. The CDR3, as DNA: TGTGCCAGCAGCTCAGGGGTGGCAGGCGGGGAGACCCAGTACTTC.

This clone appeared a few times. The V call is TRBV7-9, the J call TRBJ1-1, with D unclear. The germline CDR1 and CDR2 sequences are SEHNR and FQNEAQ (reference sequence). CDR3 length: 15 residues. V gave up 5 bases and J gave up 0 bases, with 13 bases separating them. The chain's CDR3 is CASSARVRVNTEAFF. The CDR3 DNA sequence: TGTGCCAGCAGCGCTCGGGTCCGTGTGAACACTGAAGCTTTCTTT.

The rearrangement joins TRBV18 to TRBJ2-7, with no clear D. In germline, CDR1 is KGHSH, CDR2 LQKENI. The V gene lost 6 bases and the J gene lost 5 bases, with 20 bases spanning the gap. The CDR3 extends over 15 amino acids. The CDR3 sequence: CASSPTANRFDEQYF. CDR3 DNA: TGTGCCAGCTCCCCCACCGCGAACAGATTTGACGAGCAGTACTTC.

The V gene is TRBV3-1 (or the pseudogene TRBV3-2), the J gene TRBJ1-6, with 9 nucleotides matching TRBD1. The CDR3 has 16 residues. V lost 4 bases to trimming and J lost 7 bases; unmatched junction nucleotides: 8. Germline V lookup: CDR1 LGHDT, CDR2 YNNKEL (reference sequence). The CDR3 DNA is TGTGCCAGCAGCCTAACAGGGGGCGCGGGGAATTCACCCCTCCACTTT. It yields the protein CASSLTGGAGNSPLHF.

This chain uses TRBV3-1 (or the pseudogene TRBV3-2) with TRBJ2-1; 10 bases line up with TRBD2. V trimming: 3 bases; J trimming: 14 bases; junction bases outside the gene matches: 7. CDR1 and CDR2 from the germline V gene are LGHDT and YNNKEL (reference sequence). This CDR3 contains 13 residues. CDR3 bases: TGTGCCAGCAGCCAGAACCCCGGGACTAGCGAGTTCTTC. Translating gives CASSQNPGTSEFF.

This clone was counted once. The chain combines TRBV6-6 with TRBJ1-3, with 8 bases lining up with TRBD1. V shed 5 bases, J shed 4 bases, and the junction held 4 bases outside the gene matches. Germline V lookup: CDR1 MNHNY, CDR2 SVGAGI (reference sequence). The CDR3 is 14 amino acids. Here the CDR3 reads CASSPRTGGNTIYF. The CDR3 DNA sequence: TGTGCCAGCAGTCCTCGGACAGGGGGAAACACCATATATTTT.

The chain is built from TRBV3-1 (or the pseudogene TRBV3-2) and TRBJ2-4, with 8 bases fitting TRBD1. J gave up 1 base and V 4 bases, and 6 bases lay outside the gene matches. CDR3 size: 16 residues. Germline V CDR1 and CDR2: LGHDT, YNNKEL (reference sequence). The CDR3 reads CASSPTPGGAKNIQYF. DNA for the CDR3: TGTGCCAGCAGCCCAACCCCAGGGGGCGCCAAAAACATTCAGTACTTC.

CDR3 DNA: TGTGCCAGCAGCGCCCAGGGGGGACTAGTAAATGAGCAGTTCTTC. Translating gives CASSAQGGLVNEQFF. The chain joins TRBV9 to TRBJ2-1, with D perhaps TRBD2 (8 bases). V shed 3 bases and J shed 7 bases, with 17 bases lying between them. The CDR3 contains 15 residues. Germline V gene data show CDR1 as SGDLS and CDR2 as YYNGEE.

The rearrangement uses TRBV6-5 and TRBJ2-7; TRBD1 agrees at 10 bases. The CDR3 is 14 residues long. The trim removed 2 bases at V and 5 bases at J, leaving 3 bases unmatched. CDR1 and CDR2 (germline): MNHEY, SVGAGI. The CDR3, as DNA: TGTGCCAGCAGTTACGACAGGGGGCGAAACGAGCAGTACTTC. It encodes CASSYDRGRNEQYF.

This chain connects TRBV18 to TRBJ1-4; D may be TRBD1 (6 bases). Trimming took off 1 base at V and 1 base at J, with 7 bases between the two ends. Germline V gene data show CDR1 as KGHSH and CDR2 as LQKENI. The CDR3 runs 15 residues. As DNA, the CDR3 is TGTGCCAGCTCACCACAAGGGGGAACTAATGAAAAACTGTTTTTT. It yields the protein CASSPQGGTNEKLFF.

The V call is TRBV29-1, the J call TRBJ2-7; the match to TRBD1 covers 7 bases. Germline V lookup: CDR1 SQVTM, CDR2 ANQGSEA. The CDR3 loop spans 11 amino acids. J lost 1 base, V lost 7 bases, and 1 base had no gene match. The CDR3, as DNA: TGCAGCGCGGGACAGTCCTACGAGCAGTACTTC. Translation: CSAGQSYEQYF.

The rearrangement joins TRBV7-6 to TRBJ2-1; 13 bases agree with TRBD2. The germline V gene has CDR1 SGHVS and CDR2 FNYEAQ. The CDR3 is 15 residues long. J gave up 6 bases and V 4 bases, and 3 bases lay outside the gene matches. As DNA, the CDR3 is TGTGCCAGCAGCTCCCGGACTAGCGGGAGCAATGAGCAGTTCTTC. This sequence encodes CASSSRTSGSNEQFF. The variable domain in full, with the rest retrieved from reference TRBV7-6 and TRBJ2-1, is GAGVSQSPRYKVTKRGQDVALRCDPISGHVSLYWYRQALGQGPEFLTYFNYEAQQDKSGLPNDRFSAERPEGSISTLTIQRTEQRDSAMYRCASSSRTSGSNEQFFGPGTRLTVL.

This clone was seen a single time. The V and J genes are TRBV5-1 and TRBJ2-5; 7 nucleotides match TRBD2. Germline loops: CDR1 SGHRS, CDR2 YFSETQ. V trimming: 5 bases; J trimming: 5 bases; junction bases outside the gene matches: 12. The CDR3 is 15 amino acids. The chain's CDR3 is CASSRGPSGSETQYF. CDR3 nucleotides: TGCGCCAGCAGTCGGGGTCCTAGCGGCTCGGAGACCCAGTACTTC.

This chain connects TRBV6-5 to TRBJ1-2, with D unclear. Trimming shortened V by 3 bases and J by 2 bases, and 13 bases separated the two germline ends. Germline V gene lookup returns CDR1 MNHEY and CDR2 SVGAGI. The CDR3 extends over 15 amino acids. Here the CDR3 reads CASSYSRVTNYGYTF. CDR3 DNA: TGTGCCAGCAGTTATTCGCGTGTCACCAACTATGGCTACACCTTC.

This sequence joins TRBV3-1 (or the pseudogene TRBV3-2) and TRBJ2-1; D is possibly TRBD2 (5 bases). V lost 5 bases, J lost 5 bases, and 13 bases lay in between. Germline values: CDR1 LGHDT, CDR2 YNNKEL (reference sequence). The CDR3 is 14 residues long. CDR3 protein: CASSGLEGHNEQFF. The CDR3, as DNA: TGTGCCAGCAGCGGACTGGAAGGTCACAATGAGCAGTTCTTC.

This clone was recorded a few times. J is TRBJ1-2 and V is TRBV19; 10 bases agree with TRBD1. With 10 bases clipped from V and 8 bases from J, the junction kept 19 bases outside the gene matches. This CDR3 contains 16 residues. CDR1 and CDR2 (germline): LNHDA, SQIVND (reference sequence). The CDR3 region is CATLGAMDRGKGGYTF. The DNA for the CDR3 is TGTGCCACCCTTGGAGCCATGGACAGGGGGAAGGGAGGCTACACCTTC.

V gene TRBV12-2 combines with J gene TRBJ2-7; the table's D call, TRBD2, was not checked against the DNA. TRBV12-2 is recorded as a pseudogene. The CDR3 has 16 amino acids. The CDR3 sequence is CASRSPGLAGGYEQYF. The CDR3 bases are TGTGCAAGTCGCTCCCCGGGACTAGCGGGAGGCTACGAGCAGTACTTC.

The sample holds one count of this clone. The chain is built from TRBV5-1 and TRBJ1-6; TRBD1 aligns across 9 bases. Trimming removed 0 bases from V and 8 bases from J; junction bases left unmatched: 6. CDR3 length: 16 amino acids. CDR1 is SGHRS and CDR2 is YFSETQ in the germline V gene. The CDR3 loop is CASSLGGTGYHSPLHF. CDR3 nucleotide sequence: TGCGCCAGCAGCTTGGGGGGGACAGGGTATCATTCACCCCTCCACTTT.

This CDR3 is CASSPQGSGNTIYF. CDR3 coding DNA: TGCGCCAGCAGCCCCCAGGGTTCTGGAAACACCATATATTTT. The chain employs TRBV5-1 and TRBJ1-3; D possibly corresponds to TRBD1 (5 bases). Germline CDR1 reads SGHRS; CDR2 reads YFSETQ. The CDR3 extends over 14 amino acids. V dropped 4 bases and J dropped 1 base, with 9 bases sitting between them. The full variable domain, its missing parts supplied by reference TRBV5-1 and TRBJ1-3, is KAGVTQTPRYLIKTRGQQVTLSCSPISGHRSVSWYQQTPGQGLQFLFEYFSETQRNKGNFPGRFSGRQFSNSRSEMNVSTLELGDSALYLCASSPQGSGNTIYFGEGSWLTVV.

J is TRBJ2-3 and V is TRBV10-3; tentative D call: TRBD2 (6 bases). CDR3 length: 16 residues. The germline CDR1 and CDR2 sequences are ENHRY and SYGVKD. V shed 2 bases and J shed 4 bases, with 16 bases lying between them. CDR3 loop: CAISEPPGGAADTQYF. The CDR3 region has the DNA TGTGCCATCAGTGAGCCCCCCGGAGGGGCCGCAGATACGCAGTATTTT.

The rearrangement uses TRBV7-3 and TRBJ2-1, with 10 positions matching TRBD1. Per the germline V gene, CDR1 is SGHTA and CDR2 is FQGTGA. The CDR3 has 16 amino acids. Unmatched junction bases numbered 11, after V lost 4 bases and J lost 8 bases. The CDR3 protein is CASSSRPGQGMHEQFF. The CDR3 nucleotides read TGTGCCAGCAGCTCGAGGCCGGGACAGGGGATGCATGAGCAGTTCTTC.